This T cell receptor (beta chain) was documented in a study of T cells expressing NK-cell markers. Germline assignment: CDR1 SEHNR and CDR2 FQNEAQ (reference sequence). The CDR3 is 17 residues long. Using the 5' RACE reads, TCRdb records one entry per CDR3 protein without DNA. This sample lists over 200,000 distinct CDR3 sequences; its ten largest clones have approximately 0.39%. The chain has TRBV7-9 and TRBJ2-7; there is no DNA to check the TCRdb D call of TRBD2. Sequencing used blood T cells: a sorted CD56 or NKG2C T cell subset, CD4+ or CD8+ T cells, or bulk PBMC T cells (not recorded which). This TCR derives from a man in his late teens or twenties in good health. CDR3 region: CASSLGATSGWSYEQYF.